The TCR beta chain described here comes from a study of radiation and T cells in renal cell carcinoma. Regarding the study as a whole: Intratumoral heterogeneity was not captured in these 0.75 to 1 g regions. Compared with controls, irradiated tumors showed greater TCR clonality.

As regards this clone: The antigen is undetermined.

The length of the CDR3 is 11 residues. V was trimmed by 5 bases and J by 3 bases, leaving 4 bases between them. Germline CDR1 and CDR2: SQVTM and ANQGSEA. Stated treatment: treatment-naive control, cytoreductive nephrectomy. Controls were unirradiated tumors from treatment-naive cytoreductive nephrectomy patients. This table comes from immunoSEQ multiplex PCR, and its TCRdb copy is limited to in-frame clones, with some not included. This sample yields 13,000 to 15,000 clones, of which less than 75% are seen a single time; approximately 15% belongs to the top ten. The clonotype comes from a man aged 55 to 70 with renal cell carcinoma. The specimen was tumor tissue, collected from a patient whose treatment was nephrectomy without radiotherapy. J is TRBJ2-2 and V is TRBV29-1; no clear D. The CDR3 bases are TGCAGCGTTTCATACACCGGGGAGCTGTTTTTT. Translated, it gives CSVSYTGELFF.